Listed below are T cell receptor beta chains from one sample, sequenced in a study of blood T cell repertoires in COVID-19. Sequencing used immunoSEQ multiplex PCR; TCRdb keeps in-frame clones, though not all of them. Among under 250,000 clones listed, approximately 87% were seen once. The sequenced material came from peripheral blood. The source is a man in his sixties with acute or convalescent COVID-19. Each CDR3 is given with its conserved first and last residue. A D gene is named only where the DNA matches it firmly. Clone size, where shown, is once, few, many, or a class for clones that have expanded.

j_gene: TRBJ1-6
v_gene: TRBV6-5
d_gene: NA
abundance: NA
CDR3nt: TGTGCCAGCAGTAGAAGGGCAGGGAATTCACCCCTCCACTTT
CDR3aa: CASSRRAGNSPLHF

j_gene: TRBJ2-3
v_gene: TRBV9
d_gene: NA
abundance: once
CDR3nt: TGTGCCAGCAGCGTAGCTAGGGGAGATACGCAGTATTTT
CDR3aa: CASSVARGDTQYF

j_gene: TRBJ1-2
v_gene: TRBV5-1
d_gene: NA
abundance: once
CDR3nt: TGCGCCAGCAGCTTGGACTTCTATGGCTACACCTTC
CDR3aa: CASSLDFYGYTF

j_gene: TRBJ2-7
v_gene: TRBV5-1
d_gene: TRBD2
abundance: NA
CDR3nt: TGCGCCAGCGGCACAAGCGGGAGCTATGACGAGCAGTACTTC
CDR3aa: CASGTSGSYDEQYF

j_gene: TRBJ2-1
v_gene: TRBV28
d_gene: TRBD2
abundance: NA
CDR3nt: TGTGCCAGCAGTCCCATGGGGGGAGGGGCCAATGAGCAGTTCTTC
CDR3aa: CASSPMGGGANEQFF

j_gene: TRBJ2-5
v_gene: TRBV28
d_gene: NA
abundance: NA
CDR3nt: TGTGCCGAGCGCGGGGCGGGGGAGACCCAGTACTTC
CDR3aa: CAERGAGETQYF

j_gene: TRBJ2-2
v_gene: TRBV30
d_gene: NA
abundance: few
CDR3nt: TGTGCCTGGAGTCCCCTAAGGGGAACCGGGGAGCTGTTTTTT
CDR3aa: CAWSPLRGTGELFF

j_gene: TRBJ1-4
v_gene: TRBV7-2
d_gene: NA
abundance: NA
CDR3nt: TGTGCCAGCAGCTTAGGACAGCGTGGGAAACTGTTTTTT
CDR3aa: CASSLGQRGKLFF

j_gene: TRBJ2-2
v_gene: TRBV4-3
d_gene: NA
abundance: NA
CDR3nt: TGCGCCAGCAGTACCGCGGGGACCGGGGAGCTGTTTTTT
CDR3aa: CASSTAGTGELFF

j_gene: TRBJ1-4
v_gene: TRBV28
d_gene: TRBD1
abundance: NA
CDR3nt: TGTGCCAGCAGTTTAGGGACAGGGGGCGGGGAAAAACTGTTTTTT
CDR3aa: CASSLGTGGGEKLFF

j_gene: TRBJ1-6
v_gene: TRBV7-2
d_gene: NA
abundance: NA
CDR3nt: TGTGCCAGCAGCTTAGCCCTAGACAGCTATAATTCACCCCTCCACTTT
CDR3aa: CASSLALDSYNSPLHF